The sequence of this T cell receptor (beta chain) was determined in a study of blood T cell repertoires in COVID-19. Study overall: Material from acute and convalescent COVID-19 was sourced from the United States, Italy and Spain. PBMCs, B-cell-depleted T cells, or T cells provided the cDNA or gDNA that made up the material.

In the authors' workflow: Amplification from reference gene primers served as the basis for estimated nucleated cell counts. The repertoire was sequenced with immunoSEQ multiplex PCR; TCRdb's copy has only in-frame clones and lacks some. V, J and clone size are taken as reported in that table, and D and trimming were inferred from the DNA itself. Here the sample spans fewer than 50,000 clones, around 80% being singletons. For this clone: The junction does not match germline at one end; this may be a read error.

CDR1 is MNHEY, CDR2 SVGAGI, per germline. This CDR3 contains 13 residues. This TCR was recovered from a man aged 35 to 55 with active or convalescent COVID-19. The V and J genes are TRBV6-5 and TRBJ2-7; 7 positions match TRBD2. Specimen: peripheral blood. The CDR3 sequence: CASRAGALLEQYF. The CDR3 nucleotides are TGTGCAAGCAGGGCGGGAGCCCTCCTCGAGCAGTACTTC.